Shown below are 29 T cell receptor beta chains from a single sample sequenced in a study of ipilimumab plus nivolumab after autologous stem cell transplantation. Method: immunoSEQ multiplex PCR; TCRdb's copy keeps in-frame clones and lacks some. The sample holds 6,300 or so clones, approximately 90% seen once. The sequencing used PBMCs, collected in a trial of ipilimumab plus nivolumab as post-transplant consolidation. The origin of the receptors is a female donor with multiple myeloma.

The chain uses TRBV21-1 and TRBJ2-7; the table's D call of TRBD2 was not tested on the DNA. TRBV21-1 is termed a pseudogene. The CDR3 has 13 residues. The CDR3 sequence is CASISGTPLEQYF. The CDR3 DNA reads as TGTGCCAGCATAAGCGGGACTCCTCTCGAGCAGTACTTC.

This clone was observed a single time. This rearrangement joins TRBV6-1 to TRBJ1-5; 7 positions agree with TRBD1. V trimming: 5 bases; J trimming: 6 bases; junction bases outside the gene matches: 7. CDR1 is MNHNS and CDR2 is SASEGT in the germline V gene. CDR3 length equals 14 residues. The CDR3 bases are TGTGCCAGCAGTCTACAGGGGCAAAGTCAGCCCCAGCATTTT. It specifies CASSLQGQSQPQHF.

The CDR3 protein is CASSRLMGASTDTQYF. The CDR3 DNA reads as TGTGCCAGCAGCCGCCTGATGGGGGCCAGCACAGATACGCAGTATTTT. This chain uses TRBV2 with TRBJ2-3, with D tentatively TRBD1 (6 bases). Germline loops: CDR1 SNHLY, CDR2 FYNNEI. Trimming pared 6 bases from V and 0 bases from J, leaving 16 bases between. The CDR3 length is 16 residues. Full variable domain (missing parts from reference TRBV2 and TRBJ2-3): EPEVTQTPSHQVTQMGQEVILRCVPISNHLYFYWYRQILGQKVEFLVSFYNNEISEKSEIFDDQFSVERPDGSNFTLKIRSTKLEDSAMYFCASSRLMGASTDTQYFGPGTRLTVL.

This rearrangement joins TRBV5-1 to TRBJ2-3; 8 nucleotides agree with TRBD2. The V gene end was trimmed by 4 bases and the J gene end by 4 bases; junction bases not matched to a gene: 11. The CDR3 is made up of 16 amino acids. Germline CDR1 and CDR2: SGHRS and YFSETQ. CDR3 bases: TGCGCCAGCAGCCCATCAGAGCGGGAGACTGCAGATACGCAGTATTTT. Its translation: CASSPSERETADTQYF.

The rearrangement joins TRBV28 to TRBJ1-1; D gene ambiguous. Germline CDR1 MDHEN, CDR2 SYDVKM. V lost 4 bases and J lost 9, with 12 bases in between. This CDR3 comprises 12 residues. This CDR3 is CASSSATYKAFF. CDR3 sequence (DNA): TGTGCCAGCAGTTCTGCCACTTATAAAGCTTTCTTT.

The J gene is TRBJ2-2, the V gene TRBV27; tentatively, D is TRBD2 (6 bases). The CDR3 sequence is 13 residues long. From germline, CDR1 is MNHEY and CDR2 SMNVEV (reference sequence). V was shortened by 10 bases and J by 7 bases, with 16 bases between the two germline ends. The CDR3 loop reads CATRPRRDGELFF. The CDR3 DNA follows: TGTGCCACCAGACCGCGGAGGGACGGGGAGCTGTTTTTT.

The V call is TRBV7-9, the J call TRBJ2-7; D remains ambiguous. V lost 1 base and J 0 bases, leaving 10 bases between the germline ends. CDR3 length: 15 residues. The germline CDR1 and CDR2 sequences are SEHNR and FQNEAQ (reference sequence). CDR3 region: CASSLDKTNSYEQYF. The DNA for the CDR3 is TGTGCCAGCAGCTTAGACAAAACTAACTCCTACGAGCAGTACTTC. Full variable domain (missing parts from reference TRBV7-9 and TRBJ2-7): DTGVSQNPRHKITKRGQNVTFRCDPISEHNRLYWYRQTLGQGPEFLTYFQNEAQLEKSRLLSDRFSAERPKGSFSTLEIQRTEQGDSAMYLCASSLDKTNSYEQYFGPGTRLTVT.

This sequence joins TRBV29-1 and TRBJ2-1, with D tentatively TRBD2 (5 bases). Germline assignment: CDR1 SQVTM and CDR2 ANQGSEA. The germline V and J ends were trimmed by 6 bases and 3 bases, with 15 bases remaining between them. This CDR3 spans 14 amino acids. The CDR3 reads CSVRPLRGYNEQFF. The DNA of the CDR3 is TGCAGCGTCAGGCCCCTCCGGGGCTACAATGAGCAGTTCTTC.

The V call is TRBV14, the J call TRBJ2-7; 12 bases line up with TRBD2. V shed 2 bases, J shed 7 bases, and the junction held 15 bases outside the gene matches. The CDR3 covers 18 residues. The germline CDR1 and CDR2 sequences are SGHDN and FVKESK. CDR3 nucleotides: TGTGCCAGCAGCCAACCAAATCGGGCTAGCGGGAGGGCCCAAGAGCAGTACTTC. This sequence encodes CASSQPNRASGRAQEQYF.

The chain joins TRBV9 to TRBJ2-5; 13 nucleotides align to TRBD2. The CDR3 runs to 15 residues. Looked up from germline, CDR1 is SGDLS and CDR2 is YYNGEE. V was pared by 2 bases and J by 4 bases, with 2 bases of the junction left unmatched. CDR3 protein: CASSVGLAGAETQYF. Here the CDR3 DNA reads TGTGCCAGCAGCGTCGGACTAGCGGGAGCAGAGACCCAGTACTTC.

This sequence joins TRBV6-5 and TRBJ2-5; D perhaps matches TRBD1 (6 bases). The germline gives CDR1 MNHEY, CDR2 SVGAGI. CDR3 length: 16 residues. Deletions cut 0 bases from V and 5 bases from J, with 16 bases between. This CDR3 is CASSYSRSGRGETQYF. The CDR3 DNA reads TGTGCCAGCAGTTACTCGAGGTCCGGCAGGGGCGAGACCCAGTACTTC.

The chain combines TRBV2 with TRBJ1-5; possibly TRBD1 for D (5 bases). The CDR3 covers 16 residues. The V gene's germline CDR1 is SNHLY and CDR2 FYNNEI. Trimming took off 3 bases at V and 5 bases at J, with 17 bases between the two ends. The CDR3 DNA reads as TGTGCCAGCAGTGAGGGGGTCATGCTAGGGGATCAGCCCCAGCATTTT. This gives the protein CASSEGVMLGDQPQHF.

The chain combines TRBV29-1 with TRBJ2-2; unclear D gene. V was shortened by 4 bases and J by 6 bases, with 24 bases between the two germline ends. Germline CDR1 is SQVTM and CDR2 is ANQGSEA. This CDR3 comprises 17 residues. This chain's CDR3 is CSVAAKGSEFQAGELFF. CDR3 DNA sequence: TGCAGCGTTGCGGCGAAAGGTTCAGAGTTTCAGGCCGGGGAGCTGTTTTTT.

This chain joins TRBV6-6 and TRBJ1-1; D not certain. The CDR3 is 14 amino acids. V was trimmed by 6 bases and J by 2 bases, leaving 13 bases between them. Per the germline V gene, CDR1 is MNHNY and CDR2 is SVGAGI (reference sequence). In nucleotides, the CDR3 is TGTGCCAGCAGGACCCCCCAGGCCAACACTGAAGCTTTCTTT. Encoded protein: CASRTPQANTEAFF.

The chain joins TRBV4-3 to TRBJ2-1, with 9 bases lining up with TRBD2. Trimming at V came to 0 bases and at J to 1 base, leaving 10 bases not matched to a gene. CDR1 and CDR2 from the germline V gene are LGHNA and YSLEER. The CDR3 has 19 amino acids. The DNA for the CDR3 is TGCGCCAGCAGCCAAGATAGGGCGGGAGGGCCTCGGTCCTACAATGAGCAGTTCTTC. This sequence encodes CASSQDRAGGPRSYNEQFF.

This clone has only a few counts. J is TRBJ2-3 and V is TRBV10-3; 7 nucleotides align to TRBD1. Germline V lookup: CDR1 ENHRY, CDR2 SYGVKD. The CDR3 covers 14 residues. With 4 bases clipped from V and 1 base from J, the junction kept 2 bases outside the gene matches. The CDR3 bases are TGTGCCATCAGTGGACAGGGTGGCACAGATACGCAGTATTTT. Translation gives CAISGQGGTDTQYF.

This chain links TRBV2 with TRBJ1-4, with 9 bases matching TRBD1. This CDR3 has 14 amino acids. V lost 7 bases, J lost 5 bases, and 5 bases stayed unmatched. In germline, CDR1 is SNHLY, CDR2 FYNNEI. This CDR3 reads CASTLTGGNEKLFF. The CDR3 DNA reads as TGTGCCAGCACCCTGACAGGGGGGAATGAAAAACTGTTTTTT.

The genes are TRBV6-1 and TRBJ2-7, with a weak D call TRBD2 (6 bases). In germline, CDR1 is MNHNS, CDR2 SASEGT. The CDR3 length is 15 residues. V lost 6 bases and J 3 bases, leaving 18 bases between the germline ends. The chain's CDR3 is CASRLQDMRDYEQYF. CDR3 sequence (DNA): TGTGCCAGCAGGCTTCAGGATATGCGGGACTACGAGCAGTACTTC.

This chain joins TRBV28 and TRBJ2-6; maybe TRBD1 (5 bases). There are 16 residues in the CDR3. CDR1 is MDHEN and CDR2 is SYDVKM in the germline V gene. Trimming took 3 bases from V and 1 from J, leaving 10 bases between them. CDR3 in amino acids: CASSLRTPSGANVLTF. CDR3 DNA sequence: TGTGCCAGCAGTTTGCGGACACCTTCTGGGGCCAACGTCCTGACTTTC.

The chain employs TRBV2 and TRBJ1-2, with D possibly TRBD1 on 5 matching bases. The length of the CDR3 is 15 residues. V gave up 2 bases and J gave up 4 bases, with 14 bases separating them. Looked up from germline, CDR1 is SNHLY and CDR2 is FYNNEI. The CDR3 sequence: CASSEFGGRPYGYTF. Here the CDR3 DNA reads TGTGCCAGCAGTGAATTCGGGGGACGGCCCTATGGCTACACCTTC. The full variable domain, rest sourced from reference TRBV2 and TRBJ1-2, is EPEVTQTPSHQVTQMGQEVILRCVPISNHLYFYWYRQILGQKVEFLVSFYNNEISEKSEIFDDQFSVERPDGSNFTLKIRSTKLEDSAMYFCASSEFGGRPYGYTFGSGTRLTVV.

This chain joins TRBV28 and TRBJ2-3, with 7 bases identical to TRBD1. Germline V gives CDR1 MDHEN, CDR2 SYDVKM. V lost 6 bases, J lost 2 bases, and 11 bases stayed unmatched. The CDR3 spans 16 residues. The CDR3 DNA reads as TGTGCCAGCAGATCCACAGGGGCCGGGAACACAGATACGCAGTATTTT. It encodes CASRSTGAGNTDTQYF.

The rearrangement uses TRBV5-1 and TRBJ2-3; D perhaps matches TRBD2 (5 bases). Germline V gene sequence: CDR1 SGHRS, CDR2 YFSETQ. Trimming left V 5 bases short and J 7 bases short, with 20 bases between. This CDR3 is 15 amino acids long. The CDR3 nucleotides are TGCGCCAGCAGTCCAGACTGGGATACTAGGCATACGCAGTATTTT. As protein: CASSPDWDTRHTQYF.

This chain connects TRBV5-6 to TRBJ2-7; no reliable D call. Trimming took 0 bases from V and 6 from J, leaving 4 bases between them. Germline loops: CDR1 SGHDT, CDR2 YYEEEE. There are 11 residues in the CDR3. In DNA, the CDR3 is TGTGCCAGCAGCTTGGCCTTCGAGCAGTACTTC. Its translation is CASSLAFEQYF.

The rearrangement links TRBV27 to TRBJ1-1, with D possibly TRBD1 on 5 matching bases. CDR3 size: 13 residues. Germline V lookup: CDR1 MNHEY, CDR2 SMNVEV (reference sequence). V shed 3 bases and J shed 1 base, with 6 bases lying between them. CDR3 DNA sequence: TGTGCCAGCAGTTTTCAGGGGAACACTGAAGCTTTCTTT. Translating it yields CASSFQGNTEAFF.

This clone was recorded once. The chain links TRBV4-1 to TRBJ2-7; D is ambiguous. Trimming took off 5 bases at V and 7 bases at J, with 9 bases between the two ends. This CDR3 has 11 amino acids. From germline, CDR1 is MGHRA and CDR2 YSYEKL. The CDR3 DNA follows: TGCGCCAGCAGCGACACATTGGAGCAGTACTTC. Translating gives CASSDTLEQYF.

CDR3: CASSKLTRTSGRQEQYF. CDR3 bases: TGTGCCAGTAGCAAATTAACCAGGACTAGCGGGAGGCAGGAGCAGTACTTC. This rearrangement joins TRBV19 to TRBJ2-7; 14 bases fit TRBD2. The germline gives CDR1 LNHDA, CDR2 SQIVND (reference sequence). Losses at the gene ends were 6 bases for V and 7 bases for J; bases not matched to a gene: 14. The CDR3 is made up of 17 amino acids.

The chain joins TRBV29-1 to TRBJ1-1; D ambiguous. Trimming pared 1 base from V and 10 bases from J, leaving 1 base between. Looked up from germline, CDR1 is SQVTM and CDR2 is ANQGSEA. The CDR3 loop spans 8 amino acids. The CDR3 DNA reads TGCAGCGTTGAAGGAGCTTTCTTT. This codes for CSVEGAFF.

V is TRBV28 and J is TRBJ1-1; D is ambiguous. The CDR3 covers 16 residues. V was clipped by 7 bases and J by 1 base, with 19 bases between them. Germline V lookup: CDR1 MDHEN, CDR2 SYDVKM. The DNA of the CDR3 is TGTGCCAGCATAGGGTCAGGAGCTCAATGGAACACTGAAGCTTTCTTT. Translated: CASIGSGAQWNTEAFF.

This chain connects TRBV4-3 to TRBJ1-2; no definite D call. This CDR3 region has 16 residues. In germline, CDR1 is LGHNA, CDR2 YSLEER. Deletions cut 0 bases from V and 1 base from J, with 12 bases between. In DNA, the CDR3 is TGCGCCAGCAGCCAAGAGGCGCTCTACTATAACTATGGCTACACCTTC. This translates into CASSQEALYYNYGYTF.